This TCR beta chain is from a study of blood T cell repertoires in COVID-19. The overall study: Specimens from acute and convalescent COVID-19 originated in the United States, Italy and Spain. The analysed material was cDNA or gDNA that came from T cells, B-cell-depleted T cells, or PBMCs.

In the original processing: Reference gene primer amplification in the assay estimated nucleated cell counts. TCRdb keeps only in-frame clones here, not all; method: immunoSEQ multiplex PCR. Clone size and V and J calls were adopted from that table, with D and trimming inferred from the DNA. The sample lists tens of thousands of clones; about 80% were seen once. The CDR3 covers 16 residues. Per germline, CDR1 LNHDA and CDR2 SQIVND (reference sequence). The junction had 11 bases not matched to a gene; V was cut back by 4 bases and J by 5 bases. This chain uses TRBV19 with TRBJ2-7, with TRBD2 matching over 10 bases. Sequenced input: peripheral blood. The clonotype comes from a human donor with acute or convalescent COVID-19. The donor label of this sample is uncertain. The CDR3 here is CASSTQPGLAPHEQYF. CDR3 DNA: TGTGCCAGTAGTACCCAACCGGGACTAGCGCCCCACGAGCAGTACTTC. Supplemented by reference TRBV19 and TRBJ2-7, the full variable domain reads DGGITQSPKYLFRKEGQNVTLSCEQNLNHDAMYWYRQDPGQGLRLIYYSQIVNDFQKGDIAEGYSVSREKKESFPLTVTSAQKNPTAFYLCASSTQPGLAPHEQYFGPGTRLTVT.